What follows is one T cell receptor (beta chain) and its context. Its specificity is unknown. These data belong to a study of T cells in localized non-small cell lung cancer. Study outcomes and limitations: The highest T cell clonality was in uninvolved adjacent lung, above tumor. There were a median around 60 of the top 100 tumor clones appearing in adjacent lung. An association was observed between higher blood T cell density and longer overall survival.

Generated by immunoSEQ multiplex PCR, the TCRdb table keeps only in-frame clones and is missing some. The table records 70,000 to 75,000 clones, less than 85% of them present only once. Sequences were derived from peripheral blood, sampled before any cancer treatment. The source is a female donor aged 60 or older with stage I lung adenocarcinoma.

The CDR3 loop is CASSMTERYGNTEAFF. The CDR3 nucleotides read TGTGCCAGTAGTATGACGGAGAGGTATGGGAACACTGAAGCTTTCTTT. V usage is TRBV19 and J usage is TRBJ1-1; D is uncertain. Per the germline V gene, CDR1 is LNHDA and CDR2 is SQIVND (reference sequence). The CDR3 length is 16 residues. V was cut by 3 bases and J by 1 base, with 15 bases left in between.